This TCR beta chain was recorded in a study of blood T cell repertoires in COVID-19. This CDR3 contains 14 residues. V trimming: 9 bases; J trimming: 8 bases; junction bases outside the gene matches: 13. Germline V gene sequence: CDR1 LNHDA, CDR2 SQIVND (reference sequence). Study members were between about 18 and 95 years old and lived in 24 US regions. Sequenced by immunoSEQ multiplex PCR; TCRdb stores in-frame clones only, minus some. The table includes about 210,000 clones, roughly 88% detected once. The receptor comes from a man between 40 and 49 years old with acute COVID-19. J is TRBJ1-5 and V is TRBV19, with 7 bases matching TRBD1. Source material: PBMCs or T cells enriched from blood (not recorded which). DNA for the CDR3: TGTGCCAGCCGAAGACAGGGTCGGTTTGAGCCCCAGCATTTT. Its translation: CASRRQGRFEPQHF.